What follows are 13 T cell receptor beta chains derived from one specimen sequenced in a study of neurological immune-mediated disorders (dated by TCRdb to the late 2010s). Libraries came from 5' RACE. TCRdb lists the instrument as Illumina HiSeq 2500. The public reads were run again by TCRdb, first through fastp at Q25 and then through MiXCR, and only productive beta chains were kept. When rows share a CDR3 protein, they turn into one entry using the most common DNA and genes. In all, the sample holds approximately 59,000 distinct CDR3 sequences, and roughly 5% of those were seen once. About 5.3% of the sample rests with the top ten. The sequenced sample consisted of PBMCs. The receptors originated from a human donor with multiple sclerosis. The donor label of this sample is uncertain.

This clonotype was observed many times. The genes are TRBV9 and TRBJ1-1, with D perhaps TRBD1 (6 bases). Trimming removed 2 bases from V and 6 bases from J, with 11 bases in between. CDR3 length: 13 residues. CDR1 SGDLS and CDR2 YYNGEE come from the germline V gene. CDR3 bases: TGTGCCAGCAGCGTTGGGGGGCATGCTGAAGCTTTCTTT. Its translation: CASSVGGHAEAFF.

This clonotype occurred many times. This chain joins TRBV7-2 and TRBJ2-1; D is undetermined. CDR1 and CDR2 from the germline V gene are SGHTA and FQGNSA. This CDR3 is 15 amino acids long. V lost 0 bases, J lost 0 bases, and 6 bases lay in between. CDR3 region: CASSLASASYNEQFF. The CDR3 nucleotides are TGTGCCAGCAGCTTAGCGTCGGCCTCCTACAATGAGCAGTTCTTC. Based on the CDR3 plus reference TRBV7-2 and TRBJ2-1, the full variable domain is GAGVSQSPSNKVTEKGKDVELRCDPISGHTALYWYRQSLGQGLEFLIYFQGNSAPDKSGLPSDRFSAERTGGSVSTLTIQRTQQEDSAVYLCASSLASASYNEQFFGPGTRLTVL.

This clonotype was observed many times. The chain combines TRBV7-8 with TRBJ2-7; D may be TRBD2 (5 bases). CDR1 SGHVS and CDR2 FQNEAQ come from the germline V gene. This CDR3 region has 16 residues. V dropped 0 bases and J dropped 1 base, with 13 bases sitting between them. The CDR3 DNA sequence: TGTGCCAGCAGCTTAGCTGGGAGAGAACCGTCCTACGAGCAGTACTTC. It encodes CASSLAGREPSYEQYF.

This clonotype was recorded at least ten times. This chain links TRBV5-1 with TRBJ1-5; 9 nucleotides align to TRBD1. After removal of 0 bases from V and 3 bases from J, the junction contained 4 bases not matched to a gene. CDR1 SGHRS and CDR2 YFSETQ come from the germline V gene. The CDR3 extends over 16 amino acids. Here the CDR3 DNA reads TGCGCCAGCAGCTTGGAACAGGGGGCTACCAATCAGCCCCAGCATTTT. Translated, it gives CASSLEQGATNQPQHF. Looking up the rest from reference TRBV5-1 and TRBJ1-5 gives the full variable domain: KAGVTQTPRYLIKTRGQQVTLSCSPISGHRSVSWYQQTPGQGLQFLFEYFSETQRNKGNFPGRFSGRQFSNSRSEMNVSTLELGDSALYLCASSLEQGATNQPQHFGDGTRLSIL.

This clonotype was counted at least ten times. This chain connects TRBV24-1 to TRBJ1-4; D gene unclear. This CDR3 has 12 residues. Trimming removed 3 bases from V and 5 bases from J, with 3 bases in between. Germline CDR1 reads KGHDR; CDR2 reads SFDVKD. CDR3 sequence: CATSDPNEKLFF. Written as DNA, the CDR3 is TGTGCCACCAGTGATCCAAATGAAAAACTGTTTTTT.

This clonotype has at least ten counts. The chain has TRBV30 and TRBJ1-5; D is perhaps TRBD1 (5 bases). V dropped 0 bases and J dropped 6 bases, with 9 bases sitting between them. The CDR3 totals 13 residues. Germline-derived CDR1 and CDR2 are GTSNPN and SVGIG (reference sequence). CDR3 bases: TGTGCCTGGAGTGTGGGGGTCAGTCAGCCCCAGCATTTT. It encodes CAWSVGVSQPQHF. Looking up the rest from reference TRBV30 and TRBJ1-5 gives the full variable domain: SQTIHQWPATLVQPVGSPLSLECTVEGTSNPNLYWYRQAAGRGLQLLFYSVGIGQISSEVPQNLSASRPQDRQFILSSKKLLLSDSGFYLCAWSVGVSQPQHFGDGTRLSIL.

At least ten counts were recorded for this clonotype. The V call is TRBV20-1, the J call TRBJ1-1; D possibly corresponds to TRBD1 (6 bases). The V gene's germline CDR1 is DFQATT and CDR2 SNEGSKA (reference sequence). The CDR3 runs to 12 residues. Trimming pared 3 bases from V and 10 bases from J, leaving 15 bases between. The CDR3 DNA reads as TGCAGTGCTAGGGGGTGGGGGCCTAGAGCTTTCTTT. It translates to CSARGWGPRAFF.

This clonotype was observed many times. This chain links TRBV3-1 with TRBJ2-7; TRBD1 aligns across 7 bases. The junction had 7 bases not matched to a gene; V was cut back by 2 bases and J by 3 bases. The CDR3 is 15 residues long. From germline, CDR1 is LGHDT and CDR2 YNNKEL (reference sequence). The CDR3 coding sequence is TGTGCCAGCAGCCAATCCTCGACAGGGAACTACGAGCAGTACTTC. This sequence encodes CASSQSSTGNYEQYF.

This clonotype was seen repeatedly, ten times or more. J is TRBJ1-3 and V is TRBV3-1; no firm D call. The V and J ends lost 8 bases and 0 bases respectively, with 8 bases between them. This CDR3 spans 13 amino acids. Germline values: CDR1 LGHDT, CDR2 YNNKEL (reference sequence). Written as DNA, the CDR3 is TGTGCCAGCGGACTCTCCTCTGGAAACACCATATATTTT. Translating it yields CASGLSSGNTIYF.

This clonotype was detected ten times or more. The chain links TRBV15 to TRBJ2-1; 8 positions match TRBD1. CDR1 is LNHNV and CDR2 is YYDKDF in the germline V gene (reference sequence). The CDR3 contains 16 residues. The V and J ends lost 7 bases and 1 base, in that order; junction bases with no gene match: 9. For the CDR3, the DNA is TGTGCCACCACCCCAGGGGGACAGGAGTCCTACAATGAGCAGTTCTTC. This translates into CATTPGGQESYNEQFF.

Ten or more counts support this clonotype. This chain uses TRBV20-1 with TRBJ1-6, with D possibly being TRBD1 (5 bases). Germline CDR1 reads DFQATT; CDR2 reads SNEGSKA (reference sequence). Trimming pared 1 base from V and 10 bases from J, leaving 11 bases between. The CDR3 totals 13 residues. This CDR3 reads CSARGFRDSPLHF. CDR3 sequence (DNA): TGCAGTGCTAGAGGATTCAGGGACTCACCCCTCCACTTT.

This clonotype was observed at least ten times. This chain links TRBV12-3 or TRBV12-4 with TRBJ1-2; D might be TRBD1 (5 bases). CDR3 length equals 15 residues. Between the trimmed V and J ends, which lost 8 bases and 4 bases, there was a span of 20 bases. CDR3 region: CASGPLPQGFYGYTF. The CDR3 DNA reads TGTGCCAGCGGCCCTTTGCCCCAGGGCTTCTATGGCTACACCTTC.

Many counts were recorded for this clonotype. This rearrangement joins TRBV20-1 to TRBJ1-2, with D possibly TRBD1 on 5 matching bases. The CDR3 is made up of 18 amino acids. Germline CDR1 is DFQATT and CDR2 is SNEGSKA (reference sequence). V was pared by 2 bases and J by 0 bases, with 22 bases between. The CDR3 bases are TGCAGTGCTAGATCCCCCCGTCCATCGGGACGGACTAACTATGGCTACACCTTC. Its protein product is CSARSPRPSGRTNYGYTF.